This T cell receptor (gamma chain) appears in the sequencing data of a study of intestinal T cells in coeliac disease. The study's findings and limits: Repeated CDR3 amino acid sequences could not be told from PCR duplicates. TRG-based classification had a reported leave-one-out accuracy of roughly 85%.

Genomic DNA came from ten approximately 4.8-µm formalin-fixed paraffin-embedded scrolls per case. Sample share makes this clone large. Its antigen is as yet unknown. Using approximately 200 ng of biopsy DNA, TRG was amplified with LymphoTrack primers. TCRdb called clones anew from the multiplex PCR reads with CATT. The sample lists roughly 830 gamma-chain clones, around 58% seen once, with approximately 11% in the top ten. The CDR3 consists of 12 residues. V lost 1 base and J lost 7; bases outside the gene matches: 4. Germline CDR1 reads VENAVY; CDR2 reads YDSYNSRV. Sequenced material: a duodenal biopsy. This receptor was taken from a human donor with celiac disease. The rearrangement joins TRGV8 to TRGJ1 or TRGJ2. CDR3 sequence reads: CATWDRTYKKLF. CDR3 bases: TGTGCCACCTGGGATAGAACCTATAAGAAACTCTTT.